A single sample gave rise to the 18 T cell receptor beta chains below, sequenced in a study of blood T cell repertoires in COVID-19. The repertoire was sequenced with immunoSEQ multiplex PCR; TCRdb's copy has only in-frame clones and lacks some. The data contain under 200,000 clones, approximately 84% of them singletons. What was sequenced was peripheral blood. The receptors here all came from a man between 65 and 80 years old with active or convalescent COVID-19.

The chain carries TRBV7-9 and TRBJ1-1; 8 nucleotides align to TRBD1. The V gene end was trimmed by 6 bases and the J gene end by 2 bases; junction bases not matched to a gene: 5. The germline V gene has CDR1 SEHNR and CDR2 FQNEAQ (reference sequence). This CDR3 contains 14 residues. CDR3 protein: CASRRQGINTEAFF. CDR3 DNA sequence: TGTGCCAGCAGGAGACAGGGGATCAACACTGAAGCTTTCTTT.

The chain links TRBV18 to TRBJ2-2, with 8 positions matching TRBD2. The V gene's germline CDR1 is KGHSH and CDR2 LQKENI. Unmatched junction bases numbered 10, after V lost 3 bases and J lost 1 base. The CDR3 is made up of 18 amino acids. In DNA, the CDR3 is TGTGCCAGCTCACCGTTCGGCGGGGGGCTCCAGAACACCGGGGAGCTGTTTTTT. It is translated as CASSPFGGGLQNTGELFF.

The CDR3 DNA reads as TGTGCCAGCAGCCAGACGCTAGCAACTAATGAAAAACTGTTTTTT. Translation: CASSQTLATNEKLFF. The chain couples TRBV7-8 to TRBJ1-4; D gene uncertain. CDR3 length: 15 amino acids. V gave up 5 bases and J gave up 0 bases, with 10 bases separating them. Per germline, CDR1 SGHVS and CDR2 FQNEAQ.

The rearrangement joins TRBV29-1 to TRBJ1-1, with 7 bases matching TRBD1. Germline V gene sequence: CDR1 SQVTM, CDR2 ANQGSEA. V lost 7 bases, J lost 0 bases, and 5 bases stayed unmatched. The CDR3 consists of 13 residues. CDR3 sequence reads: CSAGQQMNTEAFF. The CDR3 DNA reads TGCAGCGCGGGACAGCAAATGAACACTGAAGCTTTCTTT.

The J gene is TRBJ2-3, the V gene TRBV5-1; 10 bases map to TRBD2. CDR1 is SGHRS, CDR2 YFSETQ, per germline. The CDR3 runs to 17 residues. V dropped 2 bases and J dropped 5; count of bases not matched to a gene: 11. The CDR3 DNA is TGCGCCAGCAGCTTCGGAGGGCTAGCGGGAGTCAGAGATACGCAGTATTTT. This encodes CASSFGGLAGVRDTQYF.

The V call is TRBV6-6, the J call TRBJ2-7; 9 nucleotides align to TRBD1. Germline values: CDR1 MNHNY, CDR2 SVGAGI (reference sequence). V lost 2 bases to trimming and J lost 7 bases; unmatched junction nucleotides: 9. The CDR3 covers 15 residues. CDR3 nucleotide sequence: TGTGCCAGCAGTTACGGCGGACAGGGGCATGGGGAGCAGTACTTC. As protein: CASSYGGQGHGEQYF.

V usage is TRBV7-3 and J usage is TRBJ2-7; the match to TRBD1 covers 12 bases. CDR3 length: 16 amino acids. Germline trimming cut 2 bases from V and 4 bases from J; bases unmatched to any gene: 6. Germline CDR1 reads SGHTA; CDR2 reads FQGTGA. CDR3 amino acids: CASSLAGTGGGYEQYF. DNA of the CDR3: TGTGCCAGCAGCTTAGCGGGGACAGGGGGCGGATACGAGCAGTACTTC.

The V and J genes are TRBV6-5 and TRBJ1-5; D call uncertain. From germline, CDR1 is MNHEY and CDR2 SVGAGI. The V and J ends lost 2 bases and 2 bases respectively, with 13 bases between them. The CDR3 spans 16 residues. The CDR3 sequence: CASSYKASRGNQPQHF. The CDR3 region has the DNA TGTGCCAGCAGTTACAAAGCAAGCCGCGGCAATCAGCCCCAGCATTTT.

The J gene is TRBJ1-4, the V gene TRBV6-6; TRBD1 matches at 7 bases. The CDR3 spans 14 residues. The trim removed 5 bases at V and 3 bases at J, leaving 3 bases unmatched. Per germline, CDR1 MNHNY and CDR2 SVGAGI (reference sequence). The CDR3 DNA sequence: TGTGCCAGCAGTCGACAGGGCCCTAATGAAAAACTGTTTTTT. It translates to CASSRQGPNEKLFF.

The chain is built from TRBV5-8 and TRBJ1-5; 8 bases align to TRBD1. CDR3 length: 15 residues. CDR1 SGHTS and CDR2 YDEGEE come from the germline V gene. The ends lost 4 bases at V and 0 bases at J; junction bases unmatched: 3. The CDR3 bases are TGTGCCAGCAGCCAGGGACAGGCTAGCAATCAGCCCCAGCATTTT. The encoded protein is CASSQGQASNQPQHF.

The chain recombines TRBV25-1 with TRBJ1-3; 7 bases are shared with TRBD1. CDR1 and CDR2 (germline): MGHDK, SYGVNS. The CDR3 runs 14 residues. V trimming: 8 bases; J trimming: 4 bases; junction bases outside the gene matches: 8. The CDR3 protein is CASGDDRAGNTIYF. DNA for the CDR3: TGTGCCAGCGGGGACGACAGGGCCGGAAACACCATATATTTT.

This CDR3 reads CASGRAGGRETQYF. The DNA of the CDR3 is TGTGCCAGCGGGAGGGCGGGTGGCCGGGAGACCCAGTACTTC. The chain has TRBV2 and TRBJ2-5, with 7 positions matching TRBD2. With 8 bases clipped from V and 5 bases from J, the junction kept 11 bases outside the gene matches. Germline CDR1 reads SNHLY; CDR2 reads FYNNEI. The CDR3 has 14 amino acids.

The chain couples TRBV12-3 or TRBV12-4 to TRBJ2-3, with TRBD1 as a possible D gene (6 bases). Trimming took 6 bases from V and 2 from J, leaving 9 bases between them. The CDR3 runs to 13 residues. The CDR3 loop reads CASRRQDTDTQYF. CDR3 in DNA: TGTGCCAGCAGAAGACAGGACACAGATACGCAGTATTTT.

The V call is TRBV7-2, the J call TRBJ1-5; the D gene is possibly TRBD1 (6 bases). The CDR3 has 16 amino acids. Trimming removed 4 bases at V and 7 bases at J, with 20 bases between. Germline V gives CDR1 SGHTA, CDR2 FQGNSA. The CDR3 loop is CASSSQSGGVGQPQHF. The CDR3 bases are TGTGCCAGCAGCTCCCAGTCGGGGGGCGTGGGGCAGCCCCAGCATTTT.

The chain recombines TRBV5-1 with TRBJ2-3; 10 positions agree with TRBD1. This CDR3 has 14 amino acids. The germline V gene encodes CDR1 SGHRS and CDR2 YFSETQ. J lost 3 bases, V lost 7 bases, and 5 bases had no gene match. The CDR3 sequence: CASAPDRGTDTQYF. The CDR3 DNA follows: TGCGCCAGCGCCCCGGACAGGGGGACAGATACGCAGTATTTT.

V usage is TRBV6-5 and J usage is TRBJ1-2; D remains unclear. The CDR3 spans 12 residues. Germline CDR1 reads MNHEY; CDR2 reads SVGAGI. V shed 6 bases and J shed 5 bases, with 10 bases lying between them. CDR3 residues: CASRVAGYGYTF. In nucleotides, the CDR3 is TGTGCCAGCAGAGTGGCCGGGTATGGCTACACCTTC.

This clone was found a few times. The CDR3 region has the DNA TGTGCCAGCTCACCCTTGGGAGAGGGCGTCCAGCCCCAGCATTTT. Translated, it gives CASSPLGEGVQPQHF. The rearrangement joins TRBV18 to TRBJ1-5; D not resolved. V shed 3 bases and J shed 7 bases, with 16 bases lying between them. The germline gives CDR1 KGHSH, CDR2 LQKENI. CDR3 length: 15 amino acids.

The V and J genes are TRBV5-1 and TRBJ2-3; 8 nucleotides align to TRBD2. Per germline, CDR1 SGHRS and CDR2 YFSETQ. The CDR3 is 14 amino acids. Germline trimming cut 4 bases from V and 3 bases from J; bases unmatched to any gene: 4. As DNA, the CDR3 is TGCGCCAGCAGCGCGGGGGGCCAGACAGATACGCAGTATTTT. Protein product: CASSAGGQTDTQYF. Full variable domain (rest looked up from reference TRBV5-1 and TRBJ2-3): KAGVTQTPRYLIKTRGQQVTLSCSPISGHRSVSWYQQTPGQGLQFLFEYFSETQRNKGNFPGRFSGRQFSNSRSEMNVSTLELGDSALYLCASSAGGQTDTQYFGPGTRLTVL.